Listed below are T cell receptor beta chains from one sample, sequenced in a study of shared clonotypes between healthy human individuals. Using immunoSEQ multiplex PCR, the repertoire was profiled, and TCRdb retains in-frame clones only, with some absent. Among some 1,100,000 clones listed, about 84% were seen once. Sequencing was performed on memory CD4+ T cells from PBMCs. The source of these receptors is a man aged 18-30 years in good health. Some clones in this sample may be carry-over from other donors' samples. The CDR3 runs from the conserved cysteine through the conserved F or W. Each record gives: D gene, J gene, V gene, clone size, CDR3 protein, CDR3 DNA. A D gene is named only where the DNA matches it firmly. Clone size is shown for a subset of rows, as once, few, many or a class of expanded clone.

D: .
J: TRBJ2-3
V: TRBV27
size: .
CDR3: CASSLLRSRGRGDTQYF
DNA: TGTGCCAGCAGTTTATTAAGGTCTAGAGGACGGGGGGATACGCAGTATTTT

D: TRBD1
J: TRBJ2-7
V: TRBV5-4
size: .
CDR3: CASSLGGTGFYEQYF
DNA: TGTGCCAGCAGCTTGGGCGGGACAGGGTTCTACGAGCAGTACTTC

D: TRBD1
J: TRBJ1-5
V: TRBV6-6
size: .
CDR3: CATRGNGDQPQHF
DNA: TGTGCCACCAGGGGGAATGGGGACCAGCCCCAGCATTTT

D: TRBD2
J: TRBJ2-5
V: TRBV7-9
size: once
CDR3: CASNRLAGSQETQYF
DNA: TGTGCCAGCAACCGACTAGCGGGATCCCAAGAGACCCAGTACTTC

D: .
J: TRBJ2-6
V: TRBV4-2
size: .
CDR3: CASRRGSGANVLTF
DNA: TGTGCCAGCCGGCGGGGTTCTGGGGCCAACGTCCTGACTTTC

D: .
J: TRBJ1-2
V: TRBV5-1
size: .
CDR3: CASSPVAGGDGYTF
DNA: TGCGCCAGCAGCCCGGTGGCAGGTGGGGATGGCTACACCTTC

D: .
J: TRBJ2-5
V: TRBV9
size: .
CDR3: CASSVDALQETQYF
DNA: TGTGCCAGCAGCGTAGATGCACTGCAAGAGACCCAGTACTTC

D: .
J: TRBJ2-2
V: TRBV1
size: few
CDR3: CTSSQDPPLTGNGELFF
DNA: TGCACCAGCAGCCAAGATCCCCCCCTTACAGGGAACGGGGAGCTGTTTTTT

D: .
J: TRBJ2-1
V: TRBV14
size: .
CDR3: CASSEFPAYNEQFF
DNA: TGTGCCAGCAGCGAATTTCCGGCCTACAATGAGCAGTTCTTC

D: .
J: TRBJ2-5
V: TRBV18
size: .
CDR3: CASSPPGVQETQYF
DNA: TGTGCCAGCTCACCACCGGGGGTTCAAGAGACCCAGTACTTC

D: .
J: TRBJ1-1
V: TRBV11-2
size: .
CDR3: CASSPRQILNTEAFF
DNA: TGTGCCAGCAGCCCGAGACAGATACTAAACACTGAAGCTTTCTTT

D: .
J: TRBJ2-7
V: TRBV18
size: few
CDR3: CASSPRQNLYEQYF
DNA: TGTGCCAGCTCACCCCGACAGAACCTCTACGAGCAGTACTTC

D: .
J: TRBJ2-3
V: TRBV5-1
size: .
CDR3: CASSPQVGEDTQYF
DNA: TGCGCCAGCAGCCCTCAGGTTGGGGAGGATACGCAGTATTTT

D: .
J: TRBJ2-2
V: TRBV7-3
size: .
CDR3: CASSLTNSGELFF
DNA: TGTGCCAGCAGCTTAACGAATAGCGGGGAGCTGTTTTTT

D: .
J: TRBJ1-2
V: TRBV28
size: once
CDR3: CASSLRQAYGYTF
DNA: TGTGCCAGCAGTTTAAGGCAGGCCTATGGCTACACCTTC

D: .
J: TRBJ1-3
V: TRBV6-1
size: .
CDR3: CASRSLGRSGNTIYF
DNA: TGTGCCAGCCGCTCGCTGGGCCGCTCTGGAAACACCATATATTTT

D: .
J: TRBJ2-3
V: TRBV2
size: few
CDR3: CASSELTDTQYF
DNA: TGTGCCAGCAGTGAACTAACAGATACGCAGTATTTT

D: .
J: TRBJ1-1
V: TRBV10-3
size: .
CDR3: CAIGSQPSFF
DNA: TGTGCCATCGGATCTCAGCCGTCTTTCTTT

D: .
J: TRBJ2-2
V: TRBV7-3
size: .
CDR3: CASSPHGVIGELFF
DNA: TGTGCCAGCAGCCCCCACGGGGTTATCGGGGAGCTGTTTTTT

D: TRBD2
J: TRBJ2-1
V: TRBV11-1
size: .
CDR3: CASSPSLAGGYNEQFF
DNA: TGTGCCAGCAGCCCCTCACTAGCGGGAGGGTACAATGAGCAGTTCTTC

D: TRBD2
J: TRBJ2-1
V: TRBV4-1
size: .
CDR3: CASSFLPTSVGNEQFF
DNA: TGCGCCAGCAGCTTCCTACCGACTAGCGTAGGCAATGAGCAGTTCTTC

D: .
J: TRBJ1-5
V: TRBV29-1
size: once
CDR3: CSVRYSGNQPQHF
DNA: TGCAGCGTTAGGTATTCAGGCAATCAGCCCCAGCATTTT

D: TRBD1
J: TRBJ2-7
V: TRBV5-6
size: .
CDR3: CASSLKQGSPYEQYF
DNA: TGTGCCAGCAGCCTGAAACAGGGGTCTCCCTACGAGCAGTACTTC

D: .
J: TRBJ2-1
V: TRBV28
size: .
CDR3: CASSLRDGEQFF
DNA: TGTGCCAGCAGCCTACGGGATGGGGAGCAGTTCTTC

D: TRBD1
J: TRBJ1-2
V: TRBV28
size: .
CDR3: CASRPPTGGLGYTF
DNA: TGTGCCAGCAGACCCCCGACAGGGGGCCTTGGCTACACCTTC

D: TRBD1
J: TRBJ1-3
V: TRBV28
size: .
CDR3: CASSPGTVTRNTIYF
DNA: TGTGCCAGCAGCCCTGGGACAGTCACTAGAAACACCATATATTTT

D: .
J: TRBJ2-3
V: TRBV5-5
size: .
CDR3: CASFHSGGTDTQYF
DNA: TGTGCCAGCTTTCATTCAGGAGGCACAGATACGCAGTATTTT

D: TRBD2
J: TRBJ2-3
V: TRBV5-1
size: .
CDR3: CASSSYAGLAGRDTQYF
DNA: TGCGCCAGCAGCTCCTACGCCGGACTAGCGGGACGGGATACGCAGTATTTT

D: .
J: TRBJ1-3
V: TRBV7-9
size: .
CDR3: CASSLGAQTSNTIYF
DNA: TGTGCCAGCAGCCTAGGGGCCCAGACGTCAAACACCATATATTTT

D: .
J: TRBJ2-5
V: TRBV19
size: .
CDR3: CASSLHGAGETQYF
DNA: TGTGCCAGTAGTCTCCACGGGGCTGGAGAGACCCAGTACTTC

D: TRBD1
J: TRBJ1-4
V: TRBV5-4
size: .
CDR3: CASSRGTENEKLFF
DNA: TGTGCCAGCAGCCGAGGGACAGAGAATGAAAAACTGTTTTTT

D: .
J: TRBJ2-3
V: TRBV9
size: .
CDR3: CASSVRAEDTQYF
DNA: TGTGCCAGCAGCGTCAGGGCTGAAGATACGCAGTATTTT

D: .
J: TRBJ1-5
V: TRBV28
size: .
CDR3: CASSPSAGDQPQHF
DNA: TGTGCCAGCAGCCCGAGCGCGGGGGATCAGCCCCAGCATTTT

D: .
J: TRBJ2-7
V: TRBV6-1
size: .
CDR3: CASSVRDEQYF
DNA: TGTGCCAGCAGTGTGCGCGACGAGCAGTACTTC

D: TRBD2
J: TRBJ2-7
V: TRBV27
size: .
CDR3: CASSLSLRTSGAPYEQYF
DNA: TGTGCCAGCAGTTTATCATTGAGGACGAGCGGGGCCCCCTACGAGCAGTACTTC

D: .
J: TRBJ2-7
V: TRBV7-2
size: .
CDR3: CASSSYSLSGEQYF
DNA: TGTGCCAGCAGCTCCTATAGCCTCTCGGGCGAGCAGTACTTC

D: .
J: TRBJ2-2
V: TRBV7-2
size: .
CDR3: CASRKQGANTGELFF
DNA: TGTGCCAGCAGGAAACAGGGCGCGAACACCGGGGAGCTGTTTTTT

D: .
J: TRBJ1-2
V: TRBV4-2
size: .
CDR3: CASSHSLRGNYGYTF
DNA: TGTGCCAGCAGCCACTCTCTCAGGGGCAACTATGGCTACACCTTC

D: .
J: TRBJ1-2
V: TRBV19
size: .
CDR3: CASSILGPYGYTF
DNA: TGTGCCAGTAGTATCCTCGGCCCGTATGGCTACACCTTC

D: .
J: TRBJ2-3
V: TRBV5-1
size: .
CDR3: CASSLDAGVGDTQYF
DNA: TGCGCCAGCAGCTTGGACGCCGGGGTGGGAGATACGCAGTATTTT

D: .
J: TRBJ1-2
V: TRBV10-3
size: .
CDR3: CAISEAQYGYTF
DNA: TGTGCCATCAGTGAGGCGCAGTATGGCTACACCTTC

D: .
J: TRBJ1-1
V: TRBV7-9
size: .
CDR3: CASSSAGKNTEAFF
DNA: TGTGCCAGCAGCTCTGCAGGGAAGAACACTGAAGCTTTCTTT

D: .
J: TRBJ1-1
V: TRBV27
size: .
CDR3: CASSFRGWQTEAFF
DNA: TGTGCCAGCAGTTTTCGGGGTTGGCAAACTGAAGCTTTCTTT

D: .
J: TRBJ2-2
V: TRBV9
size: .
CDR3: CASSLDNTGELFF
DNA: TGTGCCAGCAGCCTCGACAACACCGGGGAGCTGTTTTTT

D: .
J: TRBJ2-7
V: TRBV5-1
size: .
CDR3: CASSHDRSYEQYF
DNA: TGCGCCAGCAGCCATGACAGGAGCTACGAGCAGTACTTC

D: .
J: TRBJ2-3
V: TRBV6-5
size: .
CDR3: CASSSGQPDTQYF
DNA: TGTGCCAGCAGTTCCGGACAGCCAGATACGCAGTATTTT

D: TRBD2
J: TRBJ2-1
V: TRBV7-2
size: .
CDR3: CASSLASGEYNEQFF
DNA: TGTGCCAGCAGCTTGGCTAGCGGAGAATACAATGAGCAGTTCTTC

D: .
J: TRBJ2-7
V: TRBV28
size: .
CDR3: CASSNVYEQYF
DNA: TGTGCCAGCAGTAACGTCTACGAGCAGTACTTC

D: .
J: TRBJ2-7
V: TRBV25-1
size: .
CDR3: CASSQGRQYF
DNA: TGTGCCAGCAGTCAGGGGCGGCAGTACTTC

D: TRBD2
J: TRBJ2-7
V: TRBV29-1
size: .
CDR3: CSVVGLAGANSHEQYF
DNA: TGCAGCGTTGTGGGACTAGCGGGAGCGAATTCCCACGAGCAGTACTTC